The 24 T cell receptor beta chains presented below share a single source sample, sequenced in a study of response to subunit inactivated influenza vaccine. One entry per CDR3 protein results from TCRdb running MiXCR on the RT-PCR reads. Of 300,000 to 350,000 distinct CDR3 sequences in the sample, roughly 22% were seen once. This specimen was PBMCs from blood, taken roughly 20 months after vaccination. The receptors shown here come from a man aged 45 to 75 who received an inactivated influenza vaccine.

In this sample, this clonotype turned up many times. An end of the junction differs from the germline gene, which may be a read error. The chain uses TRBV10-3 and TRBJ1-1, with D possibly TRBD1 on 6 matching bases. Germline CDR1 is ENHRY and CDR2 is SYGVKD. The CDR3 consists of 14 residues. DNA of the CDR3: TGTGCCACCAGTTCACAGGGTGGGGACACTGAAGCTTTCTTT. This translates into CATSSQGGDTEAFF.

This clonotype has just one count. The chain couples TRBV12-3 or TRBV12-4 to TRBJ2-3; 7 bases match TRBD1. V shed 7 bases and J 4 bases; nucleotides not matched to a gene: 2. The CDR3 has 12 amino acids. The CDR3 DNA reads as TGTGCCAGCAACAGGGGTCCAGATACGCAGTATTTT. It encodes CASNRGPDTQYF.

The CDR3 nucleotides read TGTGCCAGCAGAACCCCGGGACTGGCCGCTCACACCGGGGAGCTGTTTTTT. As protein: CASRTPGLAAHTGELFF. The chain joins TRBV7-8 to TRBJ2-2; D is possibly TRBD2 (6 bases). In germline, CDR1 is SGHVS, CDR2 FQNEAQ. V lost 6 bases and J 3 bases, leaving 20 bases between the germline ends. The CDR3 loop spans 17 amino acids.

This rearrangement joins TRBV29-1 to TRBJ2-5; possibly TRBD1 for D (6 bases). The length of the CDR3 is 12 residues. With 3 bases removed from V and 5 bases from J, the gap between germline ends came to 10 bases. The germline V gene encodes CDR1 SQVTM and CDR2 ANQGSEA. CDR3 nucleotides: TGCAGCGTTGATTTTAGGGGGGAGACCCAGTACTTC. This translates into CSVDFRGETQYF.

The chain carries TRBV21-1 and TRBJ2-6; the table's D call, TRBD1, was not checked against the DNA. TRBV21-1 corresponds to a pseudogene. This CDR3 comprises 13 residues. The CDR3 DNA reads TGTGCCAGCAAAGGGGCAGGGGCCAACGTCCTGACTTTC. Translating gives CASKGAGANVLTF.

V is TRBV25-1 and J is TRBJ1-1; 9 bases agree with TRBD1. V dropped 5 bases and J dropped 1; count of bases not matched to a gene: 14. The CDR3 contains 18 residues. Germline V gives CDR1 MGHDK, CDR2 SYGVNS. DNA of the CDR3: TGTGCCAGCAGTCCGTCCCCGGGGACAGGGCCCACGAACACTGAAGCTTTCTTT. Its translation is CASSPSPGTGPTNTEAFF.

This clonotype was found a few times. V gene TRBV28 combines with J gene TRBJ2-1; 12 bases fit TRBD2. Germline lookup yields CDR1 MDHEN and CDR2 SYDVKM. The CDR3 has 17 residues. After removal of 8 bases from V and 4 bases from J, the junction contained 12 bases not matched to a gene. The CDR3 coding sequence is TGTGCCAGCCTGCGACTAGCGGGAGAGGTTAGTTACAATGAGCAGTTCTTC. Residues: CASLRLAGEVSYNEQFF.

This clonotype occurred many times. The chain links TRBV7-8 to TRBJ1-5; TRBD1 might be the D (6 bases). Germline V gene data show CDR1 as SGHVS and CDR2 as FQNEAQ. Trimming took 1 base from V and 5 from J, leaving 12 bases between them. The CDR3 loop spans 15 amino acids. CDR3 region: CASSLEGGYYQPQHF. As DNA, the CDR3 is TGTGCCAGCAGCTTAGAGGGGGGATATTATCAGCCCCAGCATTTT.

The chain joins TRBV19 to TRBJ2-7, with D perhaps TRBD1 or TRBD2 (5 bases each). Germline lookup yields CDR1 LNHDA and CDR2 SQIVND (reference sequence). Trimming removed 4 bases from V and 1 base from J, with 11 bases in between. The CDR3 sequence is 14 residues long. The CDR3 is CASSKQGRSYEQYF. In DNA, the CDR3 is TGTGCCAGTAGTAAGCAGGGACGATCCTACGAGCAGTACTTC.

This CDR3 is CASSYPGTLEEQYF. The CDR3 region has the DNA TGTGCCAGCAGCTACCCCGGGACACTTGAAGAGCAGTACTTC. The V call is TRBV5-4, the J call TRBJ2-7; weak D call: TRBD1 (6 bases). This CDR3 comprises 14 residues. Per germline, CDR1 SGHNT and CDR2 YYREEE (reference sequence). V was cut by 3 bases and J by 7 bases, with 17 bases left in between.

V and J are TRBV6-2 or TRBV6-3 and TRBJ2-3; 9 bases are shared with TRBD1. J lost 4 bases, V lost 6 bases, and 8 bases had no gene match. CDR1 MNHEY and CDR2 SVGEGT come from the germline V gene. The CDR3 is made up of 15 amino acids. For the CDR3, the DNA is TGTGCCAGCAGAAATCCGGGACAGGGTTCAGATACGCAGTATTTT. Translating gives CASRNPGQGSDTQYF.

The gene calls are TRBV5-1 and TRBJ1-3; D remains ambiguous. There are 15 residues in the CDR3. Trimming pared 0 bases from V and 4 bases from J, leaving 11 bases between. Germline assignment: CDR1 SGHRS and CDR2 YFSETQ. CDR3 in amino acids: CASSLVGLPGNTIYF. The CDR3 DNA is TGCGCCAGCAGCTTGGTCGGGCTACCGGGAAACACCATATATTTT.

The J gene is TRBJ2-2, the V gene TRBV7-9, with D possibly being TRBD2 (5 bases). The CDR3 sequence is 13 residues long. The germline V gene encodes CDR1 SEHNR and CDR2 FQNEAQ (reference sequence). V shed 11 bases and J shed 1 base, with 11 bases lying between them. In DNA, the CDR3 is TGTGCCTTCCCCGCGGGGAACACCGGGGAGCTGTTTTTT. Residues: CAFPAGNTGELFF.

This clonotype has more than one count but fewer than ten. The CDR3 protein is CASSLTAHPRMLGGTEAFF. The CDR3 DNA reads TGTGCCAGCAGCTTAACAGCACACCCCAGGATGCTGGGGGGGACTGAAGCTTTCTTT. The chain links TRBV13 to TRBJ1-1; D is possibly TRBD1 (5 bases). This CDR3 region has 19 residues. CDR1 is PRHDT, CDR2 FYEKMQ, per germline (reference sequence). V was pared by 2 bases and J by 5 bases, with 27 bases between. Complete variable domain (other parts from reference TRBV13 and TRBJ1-1): AAGVIQSPRHLIKEKRETATLKCYPIPRHDTVYWYQQGPGQDPQFLISFYEKMQSDKGSIPDRFSAQQFSDYHSELNMSSLELGDSALYFCASSLTAHPRMLGGTEAFFGQGTRLTVV.

The rearrangement uses TRBV12-3 or TRBV12-4 and TRBJ2-1, with 9 bases aligning to TRBD1. This CDR3 region has 15 residues. V gave up 6 bases and J gave up 5 bases; unmatched junction bases: 8. This CDR3 is CASRYTGTGNNEQFF. CDR3 nucleotides: TGTGCCAGCAGGTATACGGGGACAGGGAACAATGAGCAGTTCTTC.

The sample holds a few counts of this clonotype. The CDR3 DNA is TGTGCCAGCAGCTTGACTAGCGGGAGGGCAAACATTCAGTACTTC. This encodes CASSLTSGRANIQYF. The chain uses TRBV7-6 and TRBJ2-4, with 14 bases matching TRBD2. Germline CDR1 SGHVS, CDR2 FNYEAQ. CDR3 length: 15 residues. V gave up 3 bases and J gave up 6 bases; unmatched junction bases: 1.

This chain links TRBV20-1 with TRBJ2-5, with unresolved D. Germline loops: CDR1 DFQATT, CDR2 SNEGSKA (reference sequence). Trimming took 5 bases from V and 3 from J, leaving 16 bases between them. The CDR3 runs 14 residues. CDR3 nucleotide sequence: TGCAGTGCTTTTCACCGAGGTGGAAAAGAGACCCAGTACTTC. Protein sequence: CSAFHRGGKETQYF.

The sample holds one count of this clonotype. J is TRBJ2-6 and V is TRBV6-2 or TRBV6-3; 7 positions match TRBD1. V dropped 2 bases and J dropped 0; count of bases not matched to a gene: 4. Germline CDR1 reads MNHEY; CDR2 reads SVGEGT. This CDR3 spans 17 amino acids. The CDR3 spells CASSYDRVSSGANVLTF. The CDR3 DNA reads TGTGCCAGCAGTTACGACAGGGTTAGCTCTGGGGCCAACGTCCTGACTTTC.

The chain is built from TRBV15 and TRBJ1-2; no firm D call. V was trimmed by 0 bases and J by 2 bases, leaving 10 bases between them. The CDR3 sequence is 15 residues long. In germline, CDR1 is LNHNV, CDR2 YYDKDF (reference sequence). The CDR3 here is CATSRDLGRNYGYTF. The CDR3 coding sequence is TGTGCCACCAGCAGAGATCTCGGGAGGAACTATGGCTACACCTTC.

The J gene is TRBJ2-7, the V gene TRBV3-1, with D tentatively TRBD1 (6 bases). There are 15 residues in the CDR3. V lost 6 bases and J 5 bases, leaving 20 bases between the germline ends. Germline assignment: CDR1 LGHDT and CDR2 YNNKEL (reference sequence). This CDR3 is CASSFPGHRVHEQYF. In nucleotides, the CDR3 is TGTGCCAGCAGTTTTCCGGGACATAGGGTCCACGAGCAGTACTTC.

The genes are TRBV24-1 and TRBJ1-5, with D possibly TRBD1 on 6 matching bases. The CDR3 totals 15 residues. V gave up 3 bases and J gave up 1 base, with 9 bases separating them. CDR1 is KGHDR, CDR2 SFDVKD, per germline. CDR3 amino acids: CATSDPGQSNQPQHF. CDR3 sequence (DNA): TGTGCCACCAGTGATCCGGGACAAAGCAATCAGCCCCAGCATTTT.

This clonotype was recorded many times. This sequence joins TRBV20-1 and TRBJ1-5, with D tentatively TRBD1 (5 bases). The germline V gene encodes CDR1 DFQATT and CDR2 SNEGSKA (reference sequence). V was trimmed by 5 bases and J by 5 bases, leaving 16 bases between them. The CDR3 is 14 residues long. CDR3 sequence (DNA): TGCAGTGCTCGTTCCGGTCAGGGTTATCAGCCCCAGCATTTT. It is translated as CSARSGQGYQPQHF.

The chain is built from TRBV24-1 and TRBJ2-1; 9 nucleotides agree with TRBD2. CDR3 length: 15 residues. Germline assignment: CDR1 KGHDR and CDR2 SFDVKD. The V segment lost 6 bases and the J segment 4 bases; nucleotides outside the gene matches: 6. Written as DNA, the CDR3 is TGTGCCACCAGTCCCACTAGCGGGCCATACAATGAGCAGTTCTTC. Amino acid sequence: CATSPTSGPYNEQFF.

The rearrangement uses TRBV20-1 and TRBJ1-2, with 9 bases fitting TRBD1. V shed 8 bases and J 7 bases; nucleotides not matched to a gene: 8. CDR1 is DFQATT and CDR2 is SNEGSKA in the germline V gene (reference sequence). The CDR3 sequence is 12 residues long. CDR3 nucleotides: TGCAGTCCCTGGGGACAGGGCCTTGGCTACACCTTC. Protein: CSPWGQGLGYTF.